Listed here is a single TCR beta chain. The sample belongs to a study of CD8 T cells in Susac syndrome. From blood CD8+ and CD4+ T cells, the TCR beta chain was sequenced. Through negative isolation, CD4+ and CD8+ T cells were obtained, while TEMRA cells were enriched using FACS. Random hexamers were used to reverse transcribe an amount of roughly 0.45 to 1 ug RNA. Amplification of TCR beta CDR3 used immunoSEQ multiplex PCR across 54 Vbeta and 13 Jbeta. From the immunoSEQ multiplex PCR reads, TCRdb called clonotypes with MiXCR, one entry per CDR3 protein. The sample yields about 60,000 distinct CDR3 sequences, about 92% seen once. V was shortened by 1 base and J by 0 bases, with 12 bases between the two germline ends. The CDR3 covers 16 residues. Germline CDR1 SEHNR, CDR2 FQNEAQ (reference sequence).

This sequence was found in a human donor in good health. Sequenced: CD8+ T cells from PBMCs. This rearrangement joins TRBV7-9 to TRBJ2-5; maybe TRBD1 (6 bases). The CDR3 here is CASSLGVQGDQETQYF. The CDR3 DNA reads TGTGCCAGCAGCTTAGGTGTACAGGGAGACCAAGAGACCCAGTACTTC.